This T cell receptor (beta chain) emerged from a study of T cells in Graves' hyperthyroidism and ophthalmopathy. Study-level information: At the time of initial diagnosis and before any treatment, peripheral blood was collected. Study findings and constraints: The majority of expanded thyroid clonotypes above 0.001 also appeared in blood.

Researchers took RNA transcripts and amplified the TCR beta CDR3 regions from them. The TCR CDR3 was amplified in a first-round RT-PCR using the HTBI primer set. TCRdb called the multiplex PCR reads again in MiXCR, with one record for every CDR3 protein. The sample yields 500,000 to 600,000 distinct CDR3 sequences, over 15% seen once. Uncontrolled infection, other autoimmune disease, pregnancy and lactation each barred patients from inclusion. The CDR3 extends over 15 amino acids. Per the germline V gene, CDR1 is SGHRS and CDR2 is YFSETQ. V lost 0 bases and J 7 bases, leaving 11 bases between the germline ends. This clonotype came up a few times. The target antigen is unknown.

V and J are TRBV5-1 and TRBJ1-6; D is undetermined. Sample: blood. This sequence originates from a woman aged 18-30 years with Graves' hyperthyroidism. In nucleotides, the CDR3 is TGCGCCAGCAGCTTGGGGGCCACCCTGAATTCACCCCTCCACTTT. Its translation is CASSLGATLNSPLHF.